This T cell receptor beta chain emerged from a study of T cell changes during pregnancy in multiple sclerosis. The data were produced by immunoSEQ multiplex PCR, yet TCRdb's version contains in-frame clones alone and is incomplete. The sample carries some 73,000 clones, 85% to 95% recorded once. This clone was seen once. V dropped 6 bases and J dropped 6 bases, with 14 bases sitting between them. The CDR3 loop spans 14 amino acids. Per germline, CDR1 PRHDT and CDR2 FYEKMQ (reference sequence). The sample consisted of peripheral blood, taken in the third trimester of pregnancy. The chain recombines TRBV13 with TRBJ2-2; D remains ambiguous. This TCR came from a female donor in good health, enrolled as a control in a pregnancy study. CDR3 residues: CASSSPARSGELFF. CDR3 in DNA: TGTGCCAGCAGTTCGCCGGCGAGGTCCGGGGAGCTGTTTTTT. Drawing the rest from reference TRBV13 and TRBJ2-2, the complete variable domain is AAGVIQSPRHLIKEKRETATLKCYPIPRHDTVYWYQQGPGQDPQFLISFYEKMQSDKGSIPDRFSAQQFSDYHSELNMSSLELGDSALYFCASSSPARSGELFFGEGSRLTVL.